Sequencing of this T cell receptor (beta chain) was carried out in a study of OX40 agonist ivuxolimab in advanced cancers. The method was immunoSEQ multiplex PCR; TCRdb's version includes in-frame clones alone and lacks a portion of them. The sample shows 40,000 to 65,000 clones, 84% of them seen only once. The sample was CD4+ or CD8+ T cells sorted from blood, taken in a trial of the OX40 agonist ivuxolimab. The clonotype comes from an adult with an advanced solid tumor such as melanoma, head and neck, liver or kidney cancer.

CDR3 loop: CASSYSGRTDTQYF. CDR3 in DNA: TGTGCCAGCAGTTACTCGGGCCGCACAGATACGCAGTATTTT. The chain carries TRBV6-5 and TRBJ2-3, with no clear D. This CDR3 is built from 14 residues. Trimming removed 0 bases from V and 1 base from J, with 5 bases in between. Per germline, CDR1 MNHEY and CDR2 SVGAGI.